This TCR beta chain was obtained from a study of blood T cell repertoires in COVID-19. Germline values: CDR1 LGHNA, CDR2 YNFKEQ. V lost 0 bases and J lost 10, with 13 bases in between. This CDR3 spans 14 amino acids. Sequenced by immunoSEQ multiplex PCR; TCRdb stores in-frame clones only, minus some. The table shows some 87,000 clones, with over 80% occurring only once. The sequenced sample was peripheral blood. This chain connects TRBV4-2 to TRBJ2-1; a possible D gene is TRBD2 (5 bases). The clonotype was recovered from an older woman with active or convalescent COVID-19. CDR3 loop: CASSQEKVGEEQFF. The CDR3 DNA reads TGTGCCAGCAGCCAAGAAAAGGTGGGAGAGGAGCAGTTCTTC.